This T cell receptor beta chain was identified during a study of cytomegalovirus exposure and HLA in healthy donors (dated by TCRdb to the late 2010s). General notes on the study: In an earlier analysis of several hundred of the donors, approximately 260 Gb of sequence data and approximately 100 million unique TCR beta sequences from about 180 million T cells were reported. An earlier analysis of some 600 of the donors applied high-throughput TCR beta sequencing to assess whether each TCR beta V gene segment acted as functional or pseudogenic. High-throughput TCR immunosequencing, statistical association of individual TCRs with disease status, and machine learning were combined to predict cytomegalovirus infection status. The study used immunosequencing to profile the T cell repertoires of several hundred subjects and linked those repertoires to cytomegalovirus serostatus. Besides the first cohort of more than 650 subjects, a separate validation cohort made up of about 120 different subjects was used. Across 300 to 500 genotyped donors of the cohort, an average of about 200,000 unique TCR beta nucleotide sequences per donor were sequenced, and around 20% of those sequences were non-productive. Every discovery cohort repertoire had been produced on one sequencing platform. Rather than using new phenotypic data, the later analysis identified candidate immune exposures from TCR beta sequences and from how often those sequences occurred across donors. In a later genetic analysis, genome-wide SNP genotypes for about 60% of the 666 donors were used, and that subset was treated as a discovery cohort. Because of strong linkage in the cohort, four to six DR-DQ haplotypes were treated as single units for association and clustering. Of the approximately 400 genotyped donors, 81% fell in the genetic ancestry cluster associated with self-reported Caucasian donors. An early release covering about 600 HLA-typed donors comprised 250 to 350 gigabases of sequencing data and approximately 85 million unique TCR sequences. Typing coverage differed by locus: A, B, C, DRB1 and DQB1 were typed in roughly 629-640 donors, DQA1 in about 500, DPA1 in around 580, and DPB1 in roughly 450. The study was designed to test whether signatures of past pathogen exposure could be identified by cataloging public T cell receptors. Donor age, sex, ethnicity and CMV serostatus were collected together with the repertoire data. Both class I and class II loci were covered by HLA typing, at four-digit resolution. To study patterns of TCR occurrence, a later analysis re-analyzed previously published TCR beta repertoires from 700 or so donors and added high-resolution HLA genotyping.

The germline V gene (reference sequence) yields SGHKS for CDR1 and YYEKEE for CDR2. The CDR3 measures 15 amino acids from cysteine to phenylalanine. Of all the DNA, just the CDR3 is kept, 45 bases in frame from base 1. Comment on this clone: Its antigen remains undetermined. An end of the junction differs from the germline gene, which may be a read error.

The library was built by means of the immunoSEQ multiplex PCR assay. For the multiplex PCR, a mixture combining 60 forward primers for TCR Vbeta segments and 13 reverse primers for TCR Jbeta segments was used. A multiplex PCR assay on genomic DNA amplified the CDR3 region of rearranged TCR beta genes. On the Illumina HiSeq System, the amplified TCR beta libraries were sequenced as 87-base-pair reads. The authors' analysis ran thus. A later analysis tallied around 80 million unique TCR beta chains across the 640 or so repertoires, and about 10 million of those chains were shared by two or more donors. A nearest-neighbor algorithm error-corrected the raw reads and collapsed the reads into unique sequences, merging closely related sequences to remove PCR and sequencing errors. V, D and J gene segments were assigned by aligning CDR3 sequences to IMGT reference sequences. Each retained sequence needed at least a six-nucleotide match to both a V gene segment and a J gene segment. Rearrangements were called productive when the CDR3 lacked stop codons and stayed in frame with V and J; all others were non-productive. Following IMGT convention, CDR3 was defined as the stretch from the second conserved V-encoded cysteine up to the conserved J-encoded phenylalanine. The earlier analysis of some 580 of the donors excluded any sequence lacking an unambiguous match to a single V gene segment. In an earlier analysis of 587 of the donors, a V segment was called functional when productive rearrangements were above 56.7%, and segregating when the standard deviation between donors exceeded 5%. To diagnose cytomegalovirus status from the catalog of TCR beta chain sequences, a statistical classification framework was built. V and J gene assignment, in a later analysis, came from comparing TCR nucleotide sequences with IMGT/GENE-DB human TR gene sequences. The TCRdist pipeline was used in a later analysis to assign CDR3 sequences and most-parsimonious VDJ recombination scenarios. In a later analysis, each TCR beta chain was defined by its CDR3 amino acid sequence together with its V-gene family, and reads without a unique V-gene family were excluded. A later analysis removed 550 to 700 highly shared, low-generation-probability nucleotide sequences to deal with suspected cross-contamination and a sequencing artifact. In a later analysis, a clonal expansion index was calculated for each public chain from normalized within-repertoire ranks of inferred template counts. In a later analysis, generation probabilities were computed using a VDJ recombination model fitted to out-of-frame rearrangements, and the results were checked against IGoR. A later analysis scored TCR-TCR, TCR-HLA and TCR-CMV co-occurrence with hypergeometric tests, applying a repertoire-size bias correction to TCR pairs. A later analysis estimated false discovery rates by permuting HLA or CMV assignments 20 times. A later analysis grouped co-occurring TCRs with DBSCAN, adding TCRdist sequence similarity when clustering within HLA-allele-positive subsets. Repertoires with fewer than 30,000 or more than 120,000 public chains, plus five repertoires with anomalous nucleotide sharing, were excluded from co-occurrence clustering. The clones in this table, taken by TCRdb from immuneACCESS, are in-frame only. Not every clone is retained; where verified, under half of the shortfall comes from an unresolved V gene, and the cause of the rest is unknown. That table is the source of V, J and clone size, and D and trimming were worked out from the DNA. In all, the sample holds around 100,000 clones, and around four fifths of those were seen once. Clones ranked in the top ten supply about 6.8% of the sample.

In total, fewer than 750 healthy bone marrow donors made up the cohort. At the time of sampling, all cohort members were nominally healthy, though unrecorded immune exposures were likely present. The donor was CMV seronegative and belonged to the group of under 400 seronegative cohort members. A peripheral blood sample was collected from each donor, and TCR beta sequencing was performed on peripheral blood mononuclear cells. The Qiagen DNeasy Blood Extraction Kit was used to extract genomic DNA from the blood cell samples. What the research found in general, with its limitations: Some IMGT-functional V segments, including TRBV6-2 and TRBV6-3, could not be distinguished by the 87-base-pair reads and were therefore excluded. Because counts were too low, seventeen rarely observed V segments, including chromosome 9 orphons, were excluded from the earlier analysis of several hundred of the donors. While some public TCRs were present in many individuals, most TCR sequences turned up only very rarely across donors. Because HLA typing was unavailable for some donors at each locus, only the typed subset was used in association tests. A later genetic analysis reported fewer N-insertions in productive TCRs among donors in an Asian-associated ancestry cluster than the roughly 700-donor mean. Correlated functional status among segregating V segments might reflect linkage disequilibrium, but an unknown experimental factor could not be ruled out. Broadly in line with IMGT annotations, most TCR beta V segments showed up in productive rearrangements about 87% or about 30% of the time in an earlier analysis of a few hundred of the donors. Compared with equally common non-associated chains, HLA-associated TCR beta chains in a later analysis were more clonally expanded and had lower generation probabilities. The study listed 150 to 200 TCR beta chains as associated with cytomegalovirus. The sequencing pipeline was judged likely to have produced a cluster of highly shared sequence variants as a technical artifact. When HLA alleles, especially DR and DQ, strongly co-occurred, attributing TCR associations to individual alleles was difficult. For the cohort, immune exposure information was limited to CMV serostatus. A later analysis found that TCR association rates varied across HLA loci, with DRB1 alleles showing the most associated TCRs and HLA-C alleles the fewest. Most CMV-associated TCR beta chains appeared to be HLA-restricted in a later analysis, and the HLA associations seemed to be driven largely by CMV exposure. According to a later analysis, parvovirus B19, influenza, CMV and Epstein-Barr virus appeared linked to several top co-occurrence clusters. The classifier was reported to diagnose cytomegalovirus status with high specificity and sensitivity in both the original cohort and the validation cohort. The authors suggested that the approach could potentially be generalized to other disease states and immunological phenotypes. In vitro tests confirmed that three of the cytomegalovirus-associated TCR beta chains recognize cytomegalovirus antigens. The cohort was sequenced for TCR beta chains only, and without alpha or paired-chain data the features that could be detected were limited. A further reported finding was that TCR beta sequences accurately predicted the HLA-A and HLA-B alleles for most subjects in the first cohort. Specific HLA alleles were associated with roughly 16,000 TCR beta sequences at a false discovery rate of 0.05 in a later analysis. An association between a missense DCLRE1C variant and V-gene and J-gene trimming of TCR beta chains was found in a later genetic analysis and replicated in an independent cohort. The presence/absence analyses assumed that sequencing depth was roughly uniform across donors, and that assumption may not be true.

Recombination joined TRBV5-5 with TRBJ1-1; no D gene can be assigned with confidence. This TCR derives from a man in his thirties or forties in good health and CMV-seronegative. The sample consisted of PBMCs. In nucleotides, the sequence is TGTACCAGCAGCTTGGAATCAGGAATGAACACTGAAGCTTTCTTT. It is translated as CTSSLESGMNTEAFF. Reference TRBV5-5 and TRBJ1-1 genes cover what lies past the CDR3, so the full variable domain is DAGVTQSPTHLIKTRGQQVTLRCSPISGHKSVSWYQQVLGQGPQFIFQYYEKEERGRGNFPDRFSARQFPNYSSELNVNALLLGDSALYLCTSSLESGMNTEAFFGQGTRLTVV.